The source of this TCR beta chain is a study of patients and donors after allogeneic stem cell transplantation (dated by TCRdb to the early 2020s). The CDR3 runs 15 amino acids, cysteine and phenylalanine included. The read is trimmed to its CDR3 DNA, 45 bases read in frame from base 1. The library was produced with RT-PCR. The sequencing machine was a NextSeq 550. The raw public reads went through TCRdb reprocessing: fastp at Q25, MiXCR clone calling, in-frame beta chains kept. Records with the same CDR3 protein are collapsed into one entry carrying the most frequent genes and DNA. The sample records under 200,000 distinct CDR3 sequences, 20% to 25% of which are singletons. Roughly 26% of the sample belongs to the ten largest clones. The sample holds a few counts of this clonotype. This receptor's antigen is unknown. No clone much larger than this one lies a single base away; base qualities are absent.

The origin of this receptor is a human donor who was either an allogeneic HSCT recipient or a stem cell or donor lymphocyte infusion donor (not recorded which). It is not recorded whose cells these are; they may come from a transplant donor. The sequencing sample was made of blood, either unsorted or a sorted T cell fraction (not recorded which). The chain was built from TRBV21-1 and TRBJ1-5. TRBV21-1 is described as a pseudogene. In nucleotides, the sequence is TGTGCCAGCAGCGCAACTTGGACTGTAAATCAGCCCCAGCATTTT. This translates into CASSATWTVNQPQHF.